This T cell receptor beta chain was found in a study of blood T cell repertoires in COVID-19. Sequenced by immunoSEQ multiplex PCR; TCRdb stores in-frame clones only, minus some. The data hold a few hundred thousand clones, with 75% to 90% observed a single time. The germline V gene encodes CDR1 LNHDA and CDR2 SQIVND (reference sequence). The germline V and J ends were trimmed by 1 base and 1 base, with 13 bases remaining between them. The CDR3 runs 16 residues. The TCR sequence derives from a man aged 25-45 years who had recovered from COVID-19. Specimen: PBMCs or T cells enriched from blood (not recorded which). The chain has TRBV19 and TRBJ1-2; D perhaps matches TRBD1 (5 bases). The CDR3 protein is CASSIGTGELNYGYTF. CDR3 DNA sequence: TGTGCCAGTAGTATAGGTACAGGCGAGCTTAACTATGGCTACACCTTC.